The 20 T cell receptor beta chains presented below share a single source sample, sequenced in a study of CD8 T cells in ankylosing spondylitis. Study-level points and caveats: For ankylosing spondylitis blood, a TCR beta motif of about eight highly homologous variants appeared characteristic.

Antigens for these TCRs are unknown. TCRdb re-called the 5' RACE reads with MiXCR, one entry per CDR3 protein. There are 450,000 to 550,000 distinct CDR3 sequences in the sample; under 5.5% occur only once, and approximately 3.5% lies in the top ten. The sequencing input was blood, either unsorted or a sorted T cell fraction (not recorded which). The source is a male donor with ankylosing spondylitis.

This clonotype has a count of ten or more. The V and J genes are TRBV12-3 or TRBV12-4 and TRBJ2-7; D not resolved. This CDR3 spans 12 amino acids. V was clipped by 2 bases and J by 12 bases, with 14 bases between them. CDR3 in DNA: TGTGCCAGCAGTTTAAGCCGTGGGAAGGCGTACTTC. This encodes CASSLSRGKAYF.

This clonotype turned up a few times. The genes are TRBV6-1 and TRBJ2-7; 10 bases are a match to TRBD2. Germline CDR1 MNHNS, CDR2 SASEGT. V dropped 5 bases and J dropped 6; count of bases not matched to a gene: 7. This CDR3 region has 14 residues. CDR3 sequence: CASSPLAGVGEQYF. The CDR3 DNA reads TGTGCCAGCAGTCCCCTAGCGGGAGTCGGCGAGCAGTACTTC.

This clonotype was seen ten or more times. The chain uses TRBV5-1 and TRBJ2-1, with D possibly being TRBD2 (5 bases). This CDR3 spans 14 amino acids. Germline CDR1 and CDR2: SGHRS and YFSETQ. The V and J ends lost 5 bases and 0 bases respectively, with 9 bases between them. This CDR3 reads CASSGESSYNEQFF. As DNA, the CDR3 is TGCGCCAGCAGTGGGGAGTCCTCCTACAATGAGCAGTTCTTC. Full variable domain (remainder filled in from reference TRBV5-1 and TRBJ2-1): KAGVTQTPRYLIKTRGQQVTLSCSPISGHRSVSWYQQTPGQGLQFLFEYFSETQRNKGNFPGRFSGRQFSNSRSEMNVSTLELGDSALYLCASSGESSYNEQFFGPGTRLTVL.

This clonotype was detected ten times or more. The V call is TRBV7-2, the J call TRBJ2-5; D uncertain. Deletions cut 1 base from V and 5 bases from J, with 8 bases between. The CDR3 is made up of 13 amino acids. Germline lookup yields CDR1 SGHTA and CDR2 FQGNSA. In DNA form, the CDR3 reads TGTGCCAGCAGCTTAGAGATGCGGGAGACCCAGTACTTC. It encodes CASSLEMRETQYF.

Comments on this clonotype: A much larger clone sits a single nucleotide away, making a read error possible. This chain joins TRBV6-2 or TRBV6-3 and TRBJ2-2; a weak D match, TRBD1 (5 bases). There are 17 residues in the CDR3. V lost 2 bases and J 9 bases, leaving 22 bases between the germline ends. From germline, CDR1 is MNHEY and CDR2 SVGEGT. The CDR3 nucleotides are TGTGCCAGCAGTTACCGGCCAGGGATGGGAATTACCAGGGAGCTGTTTTTT. Amino acid sequence: CASSYRPGMGITRELFF.

This chain connects TRBV12-5 to TRBJ2-1; 8 positions agree with TRBD2. The V gene end was trimmed by 6 bases and the J gene end by 0 bases; junction bases not matched to a gene: 10. In germline, CDR1 is LGHNT, CDR2 FRNRAP. CDR3 length: 17 amino acids. The CDR3 spells CASGAGGGLSSYNEQFF. The CDR3 DNA is TGTGCTAGTGGCGCGGGGGGAGGCCTGAGCTCCTACAATGAGCAGTTCTTC.

This clonotype has at least ten counts. This chain links TRBV10-3 with TRBJ2-1, with 7 positions matching TRBD2. CDR3 size: 13 residues. Losses at the gene ends were 6 bases for V and 5 bases for J; bases not matched to a gene: 4. The V gene's germline CDR1 is ENHRY and CDR2 SYGVKD. The CDR3 reads CAIRDGLDNEQFF. For the CDR3, the DNA is TGTGCCATCAGGGACGGACTAGACAATGAGCAGTTCTTC.

The sample holds many counts of this clonotype. The chain couples TRBV12-3 or TRBV12-4 to TRBJ2-7; TRBD1 matches 8 bases. V was pared by 1 base and J by 4 bases, with 6 bases of the junction left unmatched. CDR3 length: 15 residues. The CDR3 loop reads CASSLGRGQIYEQYF. The CDR3 DNA is TGTGCCAGCAGTTTAGGCAGGGGGCAGATATACGAGCAGTACTTC.

This clonotype appeared many times. This chain uses TRBV7-2 with TRBJ2-2, with a weak D call TRBD1 (6 bases). Germline CDR1 and CDR2: SGHTA and FQGNSA. The CDR3 sequence is 15 residues long. The V end was cut by 3 bases, the J end by 1 base, with 9 bases between. The CDR3 DNA sequence: TGTGCCAGCAGCTTTCAGGGGCTGAACACCGGGGAGCTGTTTTTT. This codes for CASSFQGLNTGELFF.

The chain is built from TRBV28 and TRBJ2-5; D may be TRBD2 (7 bases). Germline CDR1 reads MDHEN; CDR2 reads SYDVKM. V was shortened by 6 bases and J by 2 bases, with 28 bases between the two germline ends. The CDR3 runs 19 residues. CDR3 amino acids: CASSQIQGGTRWTQETQYF. CDR3 DNA sequence: TGTGCCAGCAGCCAAATACAGGGAGGGACCCGCTGGACGCAAGAGACCCAGTACTTC.

This clonotype was detected only a few times. The gene calls are TRBV20-1 and TRBJ2-1, with 7 bases fitting TRBD1. The V and J ends lost 1 base and 0 bases, in that order; junction bases with no gene match: 12. CDR3 length: 18 amino acids. The germline CDR1 and CDR2 sequences are DFQATT and SNEGSKA (reference sequence). The CDR3 here is CSARARIQGQSSYNEQFF. The CDR3 DNA sequence: TGCAGTGCTAGAGCGAGGATACAGGGGCAGAGCTCCTACAATGAGCAGTTCTTC.

This clonotype was detected many times. The chain employs TRBV4-3 and TRBJ1-2; tentatively, D is TRBD1 (5 bases). The CDR3 runs 16 residues. Germline loops: CDR1 LGHNA, CDR2 YSLEER. V was trimmed by 1 base and J by 5 bases, leaving 17 bases between them. This chain's CDR3 is CASSQGGVGGRYGYTF. The CDR3 nucleotides read TGCGCCAGCAGCCAAGGGGGCGTTGGAGGCCGATATGGCTACACCTTC.

At least ten counts were recorded for this clonotype. The genes are TRBV27 and TRBJ2-1; 8 nucleotides match TRBD2. The CDR3 spans 14 residues. The V gene's germline CDR1 is MNHEY and CDR2 SMNVEV (reference sequence). Germline trimming cut 10 bases from V and 3 bases from J; bases unmatched to any gene: 8. The DNA for the CDR3 is TGTGCCACACGAGCCGGGACTAGCTACAATGAGCAGTTCTTC. Translated: CATRAGTSYNEQFF.

This clonotype was recorded many times. The chain employs TRBV27 and TRBJ2-4; perhaps D is TRBD1 or TRBD2 (5 bases each). This CDR3 contains 14 residues. Germline CDR1 is MNHEY and CDR2 is SMNVEV (reference sequence). Trimming shortened V by 6 bases and J by 7 bases, and 16 bases separated the two germline ends. The CDR3 DNA follows: TGTGCCAGCAGATGGGACCTAAACGGGAACATTCAGTACTTC. Protein: CASRWDLNGNIQYF.

The chain combines TRBV27 with TRBJ2-3, with D possibly matching TRBD2 (6 bases). CDR3 length: 16 residues. V was pared by 5 bases and J by 4 bases, with 19 bases between. In germline, CDR1 is MNHEY, CDR2 SMNVEV (reference sequence). The CDR3, as DNA: TGTGCCAGCAGTCCAATGAGGGGTGGAGGGTCAGATACGCAGTATTTT. It specifies CASSPMRGGGSDTQYF.

This clonotype was observed many times. J is TRBJ2-1 and V is TRBV5-1; TRBD2 agrees at 10 bases. The CDR3 is 16 residues long. With V trimmed by 3 bases and J by 6 bases, 9 bases remained unmatched. CDR1 and CDR2 (germline): SGHRS, YFSETQ. The CDR3: CASSSHLAGVGNEQFF. CDR3 nucleotide sequence: TGCGCCAGCAGCTCTCATCTAGCGGGAGTTGGCAATGAGCAGTTCTTC.

The sample holds a few counts of this clonotype. The V gene is TRBV6-1, the J gene TRBJ2-3; a weak D match, TRBD2 (6 bases). The germline V gene has CDR1 MNHNS and CDR2 SASEGT. CDR3 length: 14 residues. V gave up 7 bases and J gave up 3 bases, with 14 bases separating them. CDR3 region: CASISRGLTDTQYF. The CDR3 DNA is TGTGCCAGCATCTCGCGGGGTTTGACAGATACGCAGTATTTT.

This clonotype has a count of ten or more. This sequence joins TRBV6-4 and TRBJ1-1, with TRBD1 matching 9 bases. Germline V gives CDR1 MRHNA, CDR2 SNTAGT. The CDR3 runs 14 residues. V dropped 6 bases and J dropped 3; count of bases not matched to a gene: 5. CDR3 protein: CASRRTGVDTEAFF. CDR3 nucleotide sequence: TGTGCCAGCAGGAGGACAGGGGTGGACACTGAAGCTTTCTTT.

This clonotype was picked up a small number of times. The gene calls are TRBV12-3 or TRBV12-4 and TRBJ1-1; 8 bases agree with TRBD1. V gave up 6 bases and J gave up 11 bases; unmatched junction bases: 5. CDR3 length equals 11 residues. DNA for the CDR3: TGTGCCAGCAGCCCGGACAGGGCGGCTTTCTTT. This gives the protein CASSPDRAAFF.

This clonotype has a count of ten or more. This chain connects TRBV20-1 to TRBJ1-6; D call uncertain. Germline V gives CDR1 DFQATT, CDR2 SNEGSKA (reference sequence). Trimming shortened V by 3 bases and J by 0 bases, and 12 bases separated the two germline ends. CDR3 length: 16 amino acids. The CDR3 DNA reads TGCAGTGCTAGTGTAGGGCAAAGCTCCTATAATTCACCCCTCCACTTT. This codes for CSASVGQSSYNSPLHF.